Listed here are 20 T cell receptor beta chains from one sample, sequenced in a study of blood T cell repertoires in COVID-19. Produced via immunoSEQ multiplex PCR; TCRdb's table is partial and in-frame only. The sample includes under 30,000 clones, around 86% of them seen just once. Sequences were obtained from peripheral blood. Every receptor here comes from a human donor in a cohort sampled during active COVID-19. The donor label of this sample is uncertain.

The V and J genes are TRBV3-1 (or the pseudogene TRBV3-2) and TRBJ1-1; TRBD1 might be the D (5 bases). The germline gives CDR1 LGHDT, CDR2 YNNKEL (reference sequence). The length of the CDR3 is 13 residues. V was clipped by 4 bases and J by 4 bases, with 10 bases between them. The CDR3 loop is CASSPRGGTEAFF. Written as DNA, the CDR3 is TGTGCCAGCAGCCCCCGGGGGGGCACTGAAGCTTTCTTT.

The rearrangement joins TRBV28 to TRBJ2-7; possibly TRBD1 for D (6 bases). The CDR3 runs 12 residues. V was shortened by 4 bases and J by 5 bases, with 9 bases between the two germline ends. CDR1 and CDR2 (germline): MDHEN, SYDVKM. In nucleotides, the CDR3 is TGTGCCAGCAGTTCTGGGGGCGACGAGCAGTACTTC. Encoded protein: CASSSGGDEQYF. The full variable domain, rest sourced from reference TRBV28 and TRBJ2-7, is DVKVTQSSRYLVKRTGEKVFLECVQDMDHENMFWYRQDPGLGLRLIYFSYDVKMKEKGDIPEGYSVSREKKERFSLILESASTNQTSMYLCASSSGGDEQYFGPGTRLTVT.

This chain links TRBV7-2 with TRBJ2-7, with 8 bases matching TRBD2. V shed 6 bases and J 2 bases; nucleotides not matched to a gene: 9. Germline assignment: CDR1 SGHTA and CDR2 FQGNSA. The CDR3 contains 15 residues. This CDR3 reads CASSFILAGPYEQYF. The CDR3 region has the DNA TGTGCCAGCAGTTTCATTCTAGCGGGTCCCTACGAGCAGTACTTC.

The chain employs TRBV5-6 and TRBJ2-6, with 7 bases matching TRBD1. CDR1 SGHDT and CDR2 YYEEEE come from the germline V gene. This CDR3 is 15 amino acids long. V was clipped by 6 bases and J by 3 bases; unmatched bases: 6. The CDR3 here is CASNIQGRGANVLTF. CDR3 in DNA: TGTGCCAGCAACATACAGGGGCGTGGGGCCAACGTCCTGACTTTC.

The count of this clone is one. The gene calls are TRBV20-1 and TRBJ2-7, with TRBD2 matching 10 bases. Unmatched junction bases numbered 8, after V lost 3 bases and J lost 0 bases. The CDR3 contains 16 residues. Per germline, CDR1 DFQATT and CDR2 SNEGSKA (reference sequence). CDR3 protein: CSASLIAGGTSYEQYF. CDR3 bases: TGCAGTGCTAGTCTCATAGCGGGAGGTACCTCCTACGAGCAGTACTTC.

J is TRBJ1-1 and V is TRBV4-2; D is unresolved. V was cut by 0 bases and J by 11 bases, with 16 bases left in between. This CDR3 region has 14 residues. The germline CDR1 and CDR2 sequences are LGHNA and YNFKEQ. The CDR3 nucleotides are TGTGCCAGCAGCCAAGATTTGAGGGCCCTGAGGGCTTTCTTT. Translated: CASSQDLRALRAFF.

CDR3 in DNA: TGTGCCATCAGTGGAACGACAGGACCAGGGCCCCAGCATTTT. Protein product: CAISGTTGPGPQHF. The J gene is TRBJ1-5, the V gene TRBV10-3, with D possibly matching TRBD1 (6 bases). Trimming stripped 4 bases from V and 9 bases from J, with 16 bases between. Germline V CDR1 and CDR2: ENHRY, SYGVKD. The CDR3 is made up of 14 amino acids.

The rearrangement links TRBV6-5 to TRBJ1-1; unclear D gene. Trimming took off 6 bases at V and 5 bases at J, with 19 bases between the two ends. Germline V gene sequence: CDR1 MNHEY, CDR2 SVGAGI. The CDR3 sequence is 15 residues long. The CDR3 nucleotides read TGTGCCAGCAGAGCACCAGGCCGCGGGCTTACTGAAGCTTTCTTT. It translates to CASRAPGRGLTEAFF.

The genes are TRBV15 and TRBJ2-3; 7 bases match TRBD1. CDR1 and CDR2 from the germline V gene are LNHNV and YYDKDF (reference sequence). The CDR3 has 15 residues. The V segment lost 8 bases and the J segment 2 bases; nucleotides outside the gene matches: 10. The CDR3 protein is CATRDSRWSTDTQYF. The CDR3 coding sequence is TGTGCCACCCGGGACAGCAGGTGGTCCACAGATACGCAGTATTTT.

The rearrangement joins TRBV10-3 to TRBJ2-4; 8 nucleotides match TRBD2. Per the germline V gene, CDR1 is ENHRY and CDR2 is SYGVKD. This CDR3 has 14 residues. Trimming cost V 6 bases and J 0 bases; bases outside gene matches: 1. As DNA, the CDR3 is TGTGCCATCAGGGCGGGGGGAGCCAAAAACATTCAGTACTTC. Translation gives CAIRAGGAKNIQYF.

J is TRBJ2-3 and V is TRBV5-1; 7 positions agree with TRBD2. V lost 1 base to trimming and J lost 1 base; unmatched junction nucleotides: 9. Germline V gives CDR1 SGHRS, CDR2 YFSETQ. The CDR3 spans 17 residues. CDR3 coding DNA: TGCGCCAGCAGCTTGCCCCGGGCGGGAGTTGGCACAGATACGCAGTATTTT. Its protein is CASSLPRAGVGTDTQYF.

The V call is TRBV19, the J call TRBJ1-1; no clear D. Trimming took 7 bases from V and 11 from J, leaving 26 bases between them. Germline V gives CDR1 LNHDA, CDR2 SQIVND (reference sequence). This CDR3 region has 15 residues. CDR3 nucleotide sequence: TGTGCCAGTACTCAACTAGGGAATGGGGTCGGGTTCGCTTTCTTT. It specifies CASTQLGNGVGFAFF.

The gene calls are TRBV5-5 and TRBJ2-2; 7 bases are shared with TRBD2. The junction had 7 bases not matched to a gene; V was cut back by 2 bases and J by 3 bases. This CDR3 is built from 16 residues. The germline V gene encodes CDR1 SGHKS and CDR2 YYEKEE (reference sequence). CDR3 residues: CASSFTAGFDTGELFF. The CDR3 DNA reads as TGTGCCAGCAGCTTCACAGCGGGATTCGACACCGGGGAGCTGTTTTTT.

The DNA for the CDR3 is TGTGCCAGCAGCTTTGGCCAGAACTATGGCTACACCTTC. Translation gives CASSFGQNYGYTF. The V and J genes are TRBV7-9 and TRBJ1-2; D is undetermined. CDR1 and CDR2 from the germline V gene are SEHNR and FQNEAQ (reference sequence). The CDR3 has 13 residues. Trimming took off 3 bases at V and 2 bases at J, with 7 bases between the two ends.

This clone was recorded a few times. The V gene is TRBV6-1, the J gene TRBJ1-2; 9 positions match TRBD1. Germline trimming cut 3 bases from V and 5 bases from J; bases unmatched to any gene: 4. The CDR3 extends over 14 amino acids. Germline values: CDR1 MNHNS, CDR2 SASEGT. The DNA of the CDR3 is TGTGCCAGCAGTGAGTCGACAGGGGGATATGGCTACACCTTC. Its protein is CASSESTGGYGYTF.

This chain uses TRBV4-1 with TRBJ2-5; 9 bases match TRBD2. The length of the CDR3 is 16 residues. V dropped 0 bases and J dropped 1; count of bases not matched to a gene: 3. The germline gives CDR1 MGHRA, CDR2 YSYEKL. The CDR3 region is CASSQDKTSGQETQYF. In DNA, the CDR3 is TGCGCCAGCAGCCAAGATAAGACTAGCGGCCAAGAGACCCAGTACTTC.

The rearrangement uses TRBV6-5 and TRBJ1-2; perhaps TRBD1 as D (6 bases). CDR1 is MNHEY and CDR2 is SVGAGI in the germline V gene. This CDR3 has 14 residues. Trimming left V 2 bases short and J 7 bases short, with 14 bases between. Here the CDR3 DNA reads TGTGCCAGCAGTTACACTTACAGGGCGGCTGGCTACACCTTC. The encoded protein is CASSYTYRAAGYTF.

The V and J genes are TRBV11-2 and TRBJ2-1; 11 nucleotides line up with TRBD2. V trimming: 5 bases; J trimming: 9 bases; junction bases outside the gene matches: 9. The CDR3 covers 15 residues. Germline CDR1 is SGHAT and CDR2 is FQNNGV. In DNA, the CDR3 is TGTGCCAGCAGCACTATAGCGGGAGGGCCGAGTGAGCAGTTCTTC. Its protein is CASSTIAGGPSEQFF.

This chain connects TRBV6-1 to TRBJ2-1; 14 nucleotides line up with TRBD2. Germline V CDR1 and CDR2: MNHNS, SASEGT. The length of the CDR3 is 16 residues. Trimming removed 4 bases from V and 6 bases from J; junction bases left unmatched: 5. CDR3: CASSGGTSGRRNEQFF. CDR3 nucleotides: TGTGCCAGCAGTGGCGGGACTAGCGGGAGACGCAATGAGCAGTTCTTC.

This chain's CDR3 is CASSPQGYYGYTF. Written as DNA, the CDR3 is TGTGCCAGCAGTCCACAGGGATACTATGGCTACACCTTC. The genes are TRBV28 and TRBJ1-2; D is perhaps TRBD1 (6 bases). The CDR3 runs 13 residues. V gave up 5 bases and J gave up 3 bases, with 10 bases separating them. The germline V gene has CDR1 MDHEN and CDR2 SYDVKM.